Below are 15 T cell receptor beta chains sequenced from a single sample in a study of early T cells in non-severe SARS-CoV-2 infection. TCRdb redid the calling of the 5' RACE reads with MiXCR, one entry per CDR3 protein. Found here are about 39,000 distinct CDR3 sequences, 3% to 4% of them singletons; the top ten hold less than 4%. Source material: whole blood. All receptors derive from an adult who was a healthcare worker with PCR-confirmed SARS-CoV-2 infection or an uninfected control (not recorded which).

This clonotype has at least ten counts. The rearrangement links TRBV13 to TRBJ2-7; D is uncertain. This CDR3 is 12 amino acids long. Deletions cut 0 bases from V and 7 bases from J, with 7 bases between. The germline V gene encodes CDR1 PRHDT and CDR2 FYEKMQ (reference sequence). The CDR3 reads CASSLGVGEQYF. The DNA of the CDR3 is TGTGCCAGCAGCTTAGGGGTTGGGGAGCAGTACTTC.

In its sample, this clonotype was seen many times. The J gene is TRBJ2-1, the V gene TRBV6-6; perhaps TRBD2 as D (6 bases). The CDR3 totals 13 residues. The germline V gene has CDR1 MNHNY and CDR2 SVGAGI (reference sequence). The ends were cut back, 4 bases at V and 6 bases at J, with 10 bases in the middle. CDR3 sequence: CASSLDGGNEQFF. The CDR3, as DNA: TGTGCCAGCAGTTTAGACGGGGGCAATGAGCAGTTCTTC.

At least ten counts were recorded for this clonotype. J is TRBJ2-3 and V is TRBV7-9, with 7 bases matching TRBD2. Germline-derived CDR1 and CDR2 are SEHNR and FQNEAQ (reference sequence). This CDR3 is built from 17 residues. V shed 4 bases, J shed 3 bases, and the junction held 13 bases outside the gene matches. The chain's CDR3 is CASSSTRTSVLTDTQYF. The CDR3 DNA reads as TGTGCCAGCAGCTCGACCCGGACTAGTGTCCTTACAGATACGCAGTATTTT.

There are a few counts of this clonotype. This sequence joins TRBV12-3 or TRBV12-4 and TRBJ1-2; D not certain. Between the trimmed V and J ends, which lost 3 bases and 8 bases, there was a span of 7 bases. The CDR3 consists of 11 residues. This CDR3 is CASSLYGGYTF. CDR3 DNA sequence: TGTGCCAGCAGTTTGTATGGAGGCTACACCTTC.

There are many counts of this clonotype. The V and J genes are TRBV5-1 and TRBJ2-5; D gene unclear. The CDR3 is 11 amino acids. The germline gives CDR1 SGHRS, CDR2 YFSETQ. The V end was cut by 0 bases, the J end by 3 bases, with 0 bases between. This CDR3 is CASSLEETQYF. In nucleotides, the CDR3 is TGCGCCAGCAGCTTGGAAGAGACCCAGTACTTC.

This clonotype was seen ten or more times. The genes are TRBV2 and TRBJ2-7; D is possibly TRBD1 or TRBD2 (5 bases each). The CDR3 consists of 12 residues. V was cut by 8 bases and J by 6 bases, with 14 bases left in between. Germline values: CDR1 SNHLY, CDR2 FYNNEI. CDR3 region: CASQPGAFEQYF. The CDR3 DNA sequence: TGTGCCAGCCAGCCCGGGGCGTTCGAGCAGTACTTC.

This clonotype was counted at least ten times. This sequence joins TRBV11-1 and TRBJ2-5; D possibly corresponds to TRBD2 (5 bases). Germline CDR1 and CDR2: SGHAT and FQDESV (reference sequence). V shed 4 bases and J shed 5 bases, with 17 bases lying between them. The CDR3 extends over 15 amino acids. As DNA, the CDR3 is TGTGCCAGCAGCTACCAGCGCGGAGGCCCCGAGACCCAGTACTTC. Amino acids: CASSYQRGGPETQYF.

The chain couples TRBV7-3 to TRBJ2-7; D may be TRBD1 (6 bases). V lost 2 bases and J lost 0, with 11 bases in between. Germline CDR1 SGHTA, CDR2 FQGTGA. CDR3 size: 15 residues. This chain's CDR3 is CASSLGPDSSYEQYF. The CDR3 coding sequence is TGTGCCAGCAGCTTAGGGCCGGACAGCTCCTACGAGCAGTACTTC.

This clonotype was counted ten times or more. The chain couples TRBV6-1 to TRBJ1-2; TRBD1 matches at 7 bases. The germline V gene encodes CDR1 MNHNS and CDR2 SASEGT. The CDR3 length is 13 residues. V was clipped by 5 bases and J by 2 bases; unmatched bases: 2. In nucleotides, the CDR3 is TGTGCCAGCAGTAAGGGACAGAACTATGGCTACACCTTC. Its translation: CASSKGQNYGYTF.

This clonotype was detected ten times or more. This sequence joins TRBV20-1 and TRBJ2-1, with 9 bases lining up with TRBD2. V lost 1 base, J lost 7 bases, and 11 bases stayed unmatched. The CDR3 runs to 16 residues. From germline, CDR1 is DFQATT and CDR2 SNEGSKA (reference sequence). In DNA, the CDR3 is TGCAGTGCTAGAGGGGTGATAGCGGGAGAAAATAATGAGCAGTTCTTC. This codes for CSARGVIAGENNEQFF.

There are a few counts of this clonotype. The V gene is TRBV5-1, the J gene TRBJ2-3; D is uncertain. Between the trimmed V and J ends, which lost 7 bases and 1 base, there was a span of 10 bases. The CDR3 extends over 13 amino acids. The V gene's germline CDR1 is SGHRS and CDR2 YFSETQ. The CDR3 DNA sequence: TGCGCCAGCCTTCAGGTGGGCACAGATACGCAGTATTTT. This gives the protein CASLQVGTDTQYF.

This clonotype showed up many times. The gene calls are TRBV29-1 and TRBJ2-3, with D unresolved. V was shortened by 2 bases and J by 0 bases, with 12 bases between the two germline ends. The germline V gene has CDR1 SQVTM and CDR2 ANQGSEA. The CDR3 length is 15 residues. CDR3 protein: CSVERRHRSTDTQYF. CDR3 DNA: TGCAGCGTTGAAAGGCGACATCGGAGCACAGATACGCAGTATTTT.

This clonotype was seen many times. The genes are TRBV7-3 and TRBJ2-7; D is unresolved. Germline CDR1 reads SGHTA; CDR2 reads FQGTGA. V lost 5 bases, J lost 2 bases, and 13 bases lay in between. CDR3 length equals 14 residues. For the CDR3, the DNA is TGTGCCAGCAGCCCCGACGGAACGACCTACGAGCAGTACTTC. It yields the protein CASSPDGTTYEQYF.

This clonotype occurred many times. CDR3 sequence (DNA): TGTGCCATCAGTGAAGGACAGGTATACAATGAGCAGTTCTTC. It encodes CAISEGQVYNEQFF. The rearrangement uses TRBV10-3 and TRBJ2-1; 7 nucleotides align to TRBD1. The CDR3 runs to 14 residues. Losses at the gene ends were 3 bases for V and 4 bases for J; bases not matched to a gene: 3. Germline assignment: CDR1 ENHRY and CDR2 SYGVKD.

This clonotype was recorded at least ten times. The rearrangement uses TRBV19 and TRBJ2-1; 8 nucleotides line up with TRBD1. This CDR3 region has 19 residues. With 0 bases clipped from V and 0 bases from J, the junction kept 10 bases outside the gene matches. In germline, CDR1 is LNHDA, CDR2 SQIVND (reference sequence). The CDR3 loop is CASSIDSDRGSPSYNEQFF. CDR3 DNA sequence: TGTGCCAGTAGTATAGATAGTGACAGGGGTTCTCCCTCCTACAATGAGCAGTTCTTC.